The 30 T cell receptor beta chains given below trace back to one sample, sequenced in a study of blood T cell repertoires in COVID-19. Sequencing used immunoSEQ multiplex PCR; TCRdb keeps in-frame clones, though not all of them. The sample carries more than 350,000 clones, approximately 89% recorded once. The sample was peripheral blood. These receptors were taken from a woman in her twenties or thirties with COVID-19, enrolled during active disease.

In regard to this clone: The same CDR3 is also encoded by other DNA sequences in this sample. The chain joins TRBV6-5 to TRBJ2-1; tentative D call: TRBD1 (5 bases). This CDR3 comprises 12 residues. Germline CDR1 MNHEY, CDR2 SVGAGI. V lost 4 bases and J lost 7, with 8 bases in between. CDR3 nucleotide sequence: TGTGCCAGCAGTTCAAGGGGTAATGAGCAGTTCTTC. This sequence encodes CASSSRGNEQFF.

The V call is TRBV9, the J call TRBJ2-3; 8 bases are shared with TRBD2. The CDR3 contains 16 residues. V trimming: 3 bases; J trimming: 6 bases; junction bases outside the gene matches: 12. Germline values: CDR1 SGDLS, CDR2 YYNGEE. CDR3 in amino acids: CASSALPGRAPDTQYF. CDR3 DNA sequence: TGTGCCAGCAGCGCTCTGCCCGGGAGGGCCCCCGATACGCAGTATTTT.

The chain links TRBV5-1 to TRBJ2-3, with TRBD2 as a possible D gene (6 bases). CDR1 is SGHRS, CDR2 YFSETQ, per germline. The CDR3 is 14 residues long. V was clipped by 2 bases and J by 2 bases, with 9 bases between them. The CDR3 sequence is CASSLWEDTDTQYF. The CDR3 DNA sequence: TGCGCCAGCAGCTTATGGGAGGACACAGATACGCAGTATTTT.

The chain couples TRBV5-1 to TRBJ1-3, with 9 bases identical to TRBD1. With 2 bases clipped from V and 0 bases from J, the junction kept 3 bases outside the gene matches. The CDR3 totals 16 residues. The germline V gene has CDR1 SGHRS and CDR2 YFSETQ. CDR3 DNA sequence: TGCGCCAGCAGCTTCGGACAGGGGCTCTCTGGAAACACCATATATTTT. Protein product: CASSFGQGLSGNTIYF. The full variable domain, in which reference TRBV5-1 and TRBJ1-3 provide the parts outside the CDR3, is KAGVTQTPRYLIKTRGQQVTLSCSPISGHRSVSWYQQTPGQGLQFLFEYFSETQRNKGNFPGRFSGRQFSNSRSEMNVSTLELGDSALYLCASSFGQGLSGNTIYFGEGSWLTVV.

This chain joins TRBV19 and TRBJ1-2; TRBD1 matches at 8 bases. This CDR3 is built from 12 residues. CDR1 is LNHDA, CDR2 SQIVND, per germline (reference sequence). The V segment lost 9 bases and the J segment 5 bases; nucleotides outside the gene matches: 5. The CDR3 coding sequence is TGTGCCAGCAGGACAGGGAAATATGGCTACACCTTC. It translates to CASRTGKYGYTF.

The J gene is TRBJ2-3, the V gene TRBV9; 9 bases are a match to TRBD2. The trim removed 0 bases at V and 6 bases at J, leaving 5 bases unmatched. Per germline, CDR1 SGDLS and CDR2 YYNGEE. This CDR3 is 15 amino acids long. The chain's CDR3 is CASSVAGTSGDTQYF. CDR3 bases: TGTGCCAGCAGCGTAGCTGGCACTAGCGGGGATACGCAGTATTTT. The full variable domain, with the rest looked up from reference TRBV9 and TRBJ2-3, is DSGVTQTPKHLITATGQRVTLRCSPRSGDLSVYWYQQSLDQGLQFLIQYYNGEERAKGNILERFSAQQFPDLHSELNLSSLELGDSALYFCASSVAGTSGDTQYFGPGTRLTVL.

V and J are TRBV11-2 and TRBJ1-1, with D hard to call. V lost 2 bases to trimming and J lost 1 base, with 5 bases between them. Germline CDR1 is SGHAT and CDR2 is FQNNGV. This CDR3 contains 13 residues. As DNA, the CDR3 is TGTGCCAGCAGCTTATTCAGGAACACTGAAGCTTTCTTT. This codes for CASSLFRNTEAFF.

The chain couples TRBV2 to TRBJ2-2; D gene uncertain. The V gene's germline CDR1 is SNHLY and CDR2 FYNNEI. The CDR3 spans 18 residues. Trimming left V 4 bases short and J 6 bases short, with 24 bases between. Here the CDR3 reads CASSARPPGSTGAGELFF. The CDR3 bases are TGTGCCAGCAGTGCCCGGCCCCCCGGTAGCACCGGTGCCGGGGAGCTGTTTTTT.

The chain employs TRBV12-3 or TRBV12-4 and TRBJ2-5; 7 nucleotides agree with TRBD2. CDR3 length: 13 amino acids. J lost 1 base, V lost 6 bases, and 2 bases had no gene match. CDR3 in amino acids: CASRTSAQETQYF. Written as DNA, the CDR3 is TGTGCCAGCAGAACTAGCGCCCAAGAGACCCAGTACTTC.

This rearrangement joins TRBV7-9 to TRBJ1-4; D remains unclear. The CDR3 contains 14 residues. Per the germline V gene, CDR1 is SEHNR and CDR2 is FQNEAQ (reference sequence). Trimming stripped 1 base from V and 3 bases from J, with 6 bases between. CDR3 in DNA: TGTGCCAGCAGCTTAGGCACGGCTAATGAAAAACTGTTTTTT. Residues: CASSLGTANEKLFF.

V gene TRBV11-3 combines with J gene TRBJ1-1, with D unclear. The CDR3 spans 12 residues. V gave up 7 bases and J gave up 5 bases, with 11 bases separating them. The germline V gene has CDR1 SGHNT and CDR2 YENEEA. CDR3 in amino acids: CASTGWRTEAFF. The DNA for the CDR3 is TGTGCCAGCACGGGGTGGAGGACTGAAGCTTTCTTT.

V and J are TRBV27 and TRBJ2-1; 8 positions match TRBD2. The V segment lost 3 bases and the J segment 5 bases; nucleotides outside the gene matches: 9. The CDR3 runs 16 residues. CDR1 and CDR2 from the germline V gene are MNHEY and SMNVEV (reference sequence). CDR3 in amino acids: CASSFLGLAGDNEQFF. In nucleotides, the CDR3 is TGTGCCAGCAGTTTTCTCGGACTAGCCGGAGACAATGAGCAGTTCTTC.

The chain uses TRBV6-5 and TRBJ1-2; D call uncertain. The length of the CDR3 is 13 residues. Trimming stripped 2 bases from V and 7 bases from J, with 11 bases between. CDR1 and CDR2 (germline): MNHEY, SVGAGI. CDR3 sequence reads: CASSYKQSTGYTF. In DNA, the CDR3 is TGTGCCAGCAGTTACAAGCAATCCACTGGCTACACCTTC.

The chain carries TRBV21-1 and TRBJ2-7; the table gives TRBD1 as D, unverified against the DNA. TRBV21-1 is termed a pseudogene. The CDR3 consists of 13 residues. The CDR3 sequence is CASIPQDYYEQYF. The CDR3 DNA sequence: TGTGCCAGCATCCCGCAGGATTATTACGAGCAGTACTTC.

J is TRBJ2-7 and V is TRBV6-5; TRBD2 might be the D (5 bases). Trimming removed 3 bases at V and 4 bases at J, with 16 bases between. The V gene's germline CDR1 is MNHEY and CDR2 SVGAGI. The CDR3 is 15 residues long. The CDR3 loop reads CASSYQEGPGYEQYF. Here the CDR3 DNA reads TGTGCCAGCAGTTATCAAGAGGGTCCCGGGTACGAGCAGTACTTC.

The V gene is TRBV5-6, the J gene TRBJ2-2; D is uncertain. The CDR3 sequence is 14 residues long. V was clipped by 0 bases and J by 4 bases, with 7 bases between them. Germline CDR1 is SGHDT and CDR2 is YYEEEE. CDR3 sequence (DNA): TGTGCCAGCAGCTTGGCAGTTCTCACCGGGGAGCTGTTTTTT. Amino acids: CASSLAVLTGELFF.

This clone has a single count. CDR3 region: CASSGSRWEDEQYF. CDR3 bases: TGTGCCAGCAGCGGTTCACGCTGGGAGGACGAGCAGTACTTC. The chain combines TRBV11-2 with TRBJ2-7; D is possibly TRBD2 (6 bases). V was cut by 5 bases and J by 5 bases, with 16 bases left in between. The CDR3 contains 14 residues. CDR1 SGHAT and CDR2 FQNNGV come from the germline V gene.

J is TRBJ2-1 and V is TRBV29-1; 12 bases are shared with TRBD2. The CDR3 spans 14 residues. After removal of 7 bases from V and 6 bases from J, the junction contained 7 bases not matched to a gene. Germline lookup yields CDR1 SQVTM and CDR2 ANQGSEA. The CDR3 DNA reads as TGCAGCGCCGGACTAGCGGGAAGTGGCAATGAGCAGTTCTTC. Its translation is CSAGLAGSGNEQFF.

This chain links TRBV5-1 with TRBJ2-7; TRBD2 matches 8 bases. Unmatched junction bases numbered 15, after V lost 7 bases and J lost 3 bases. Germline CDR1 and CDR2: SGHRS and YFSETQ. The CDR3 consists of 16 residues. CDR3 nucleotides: TGCGCCAGCGGCAAGGACCCGAGCGGGAGAGGCTACGAGCAGTACTTC. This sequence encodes CASGKDPSGRGYEQYF.

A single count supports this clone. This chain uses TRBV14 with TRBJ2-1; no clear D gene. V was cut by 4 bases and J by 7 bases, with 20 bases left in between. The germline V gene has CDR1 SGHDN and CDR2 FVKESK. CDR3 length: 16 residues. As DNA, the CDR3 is TGTGCCAGCAGCCGAATAGGATACGAGTCCGGGAATGAGCAGTTCTTC. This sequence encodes CASSRIGYESGNEQFF.

The CDR3 protein is CASSLGLAVSSYNEQFF. The CDR3 nucleotides are TGTGCCAGCAGCCTGGGACTAGCGGTGAGCTCCTACAATGAGCAGTTCTTC. V gene TRBV14 combines with J gene TRBJ2-1; 11 bases are shared with TRBD2. The CDR3 sequence is 17 residues long. The V gene's germline CDR1 is SGHDN and CDR2 FVKESK. After removal of 4 bases from V and 0 bases from J, the junction contained 5 bases not matched to a gene.

The CDR3 region has the DNA TGTGCCAGCTCGGCCATCCCTCGGAGCGGGAGTGGTGAGACCCAGTACTTC. It yields the protein CASSAIPRSGSGETQYF. This sequence joins TRBV18 and TRBJ2-5; 8 nucleotides agree with TRBD2. Germline CDR1 and CDR2: KGHSH and LQKENI. V dropped 6 bases and J dropped 5; count of bases not matched to a gene: 17. The CDR3 totals 17 residues.

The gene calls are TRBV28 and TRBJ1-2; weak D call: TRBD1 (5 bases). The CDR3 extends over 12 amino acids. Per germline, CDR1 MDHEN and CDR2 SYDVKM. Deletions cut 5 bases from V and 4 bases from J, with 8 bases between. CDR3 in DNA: TGTGCCAGCAGTAGGACAACCTATGGCTACACCTTC. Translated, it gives CASSRTTYGYTF.

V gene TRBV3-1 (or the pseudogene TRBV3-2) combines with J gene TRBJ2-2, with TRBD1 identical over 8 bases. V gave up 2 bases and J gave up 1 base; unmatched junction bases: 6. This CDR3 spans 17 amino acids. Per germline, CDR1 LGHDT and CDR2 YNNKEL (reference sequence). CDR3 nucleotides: TGTGCCAGCAGCCAATTGTTAGGGACAGGGAACACCGGGGAGCTGTTTTTT. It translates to CASSQLLGTGNTGELFF.

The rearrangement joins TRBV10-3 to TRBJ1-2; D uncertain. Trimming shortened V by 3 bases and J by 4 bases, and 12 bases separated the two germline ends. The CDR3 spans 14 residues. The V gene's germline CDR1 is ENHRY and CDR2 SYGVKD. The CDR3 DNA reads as TGTGCCATCAGTGATCCCGTCTCGGGCTATGGCTACACCTTC. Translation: CAISDPVSGYGYTF.

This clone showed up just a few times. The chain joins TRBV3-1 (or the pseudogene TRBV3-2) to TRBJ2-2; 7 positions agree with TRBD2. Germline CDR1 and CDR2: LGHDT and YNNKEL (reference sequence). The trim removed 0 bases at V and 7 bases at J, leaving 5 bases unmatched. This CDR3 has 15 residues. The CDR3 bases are TGTGCCAGCAGCCAAGATTGGCGGGGGAACGGGGAGCTGTTTTTT. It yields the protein CASSQDWRGNGELFF.

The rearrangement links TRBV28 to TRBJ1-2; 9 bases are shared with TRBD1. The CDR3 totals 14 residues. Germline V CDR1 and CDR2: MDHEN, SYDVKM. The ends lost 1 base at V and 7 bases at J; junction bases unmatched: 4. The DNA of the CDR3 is TGTGCCAGCAGTTTATTACAGGGGGCCGGTGGCTACACCTTC. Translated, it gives CASSLLQGAGGYTF.

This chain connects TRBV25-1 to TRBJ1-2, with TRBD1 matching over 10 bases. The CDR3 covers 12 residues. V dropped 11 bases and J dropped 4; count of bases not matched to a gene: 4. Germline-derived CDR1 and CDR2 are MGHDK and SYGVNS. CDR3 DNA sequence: TGTGCCCTTAGGACAGGGGGCTATGGCTACACCTTC. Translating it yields CALRTGGYGYTF.

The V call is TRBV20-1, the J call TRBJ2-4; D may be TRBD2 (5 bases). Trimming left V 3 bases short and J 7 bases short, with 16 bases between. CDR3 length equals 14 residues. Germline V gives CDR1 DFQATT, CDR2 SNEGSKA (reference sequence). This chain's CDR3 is CSASSSDSRNIQYF. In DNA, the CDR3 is TGCAGTGCTAGTAGTTCGGACTCCCGTAACATTCAGTACTTC.

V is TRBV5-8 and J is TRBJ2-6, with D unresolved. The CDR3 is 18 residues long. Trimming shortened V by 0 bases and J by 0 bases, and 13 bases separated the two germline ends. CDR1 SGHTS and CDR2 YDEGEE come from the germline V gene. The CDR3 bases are TGTGCCAGCAGCTTGGCGCCCCCACAGCACTCTGGGGCCAACGTCCTGACTTTC. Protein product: CASSLAPPQHSGANVLTF. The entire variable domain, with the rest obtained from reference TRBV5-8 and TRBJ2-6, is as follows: EAGVTQSPTHLIKTRGQQATLRCSPISGHTSVYWYQQALGLGLQFLLWYDEGEERNRGNFPPRFSGRQFPNYSSELNVNALELEDSALYLCASSLAPPQHSGANVLTFGAGSRLTVL.